Shown below are 30 T cell receptor beta chains from a single sample sequenced in a study of shared clonotypes between healthy human individuals. Libraries were prepared by immunoSEQ multiplex PCR; TCRdb keeps only in-frame clonotypes and omits some of them. The sample yields about 480,000 clones, around 79% seen once. The specimen sequenced was PBMCs. The source of these receptors is a woman in her thirties or forties in good health. Some clones in this sample may be carry-over from other donors' samples.

This clone was detected a few times. The CDR3 protein is CASSMGARGETQYF. The CDR3 DNA follows: TGTGCCAGTAGTATGGGGGCTCGGGGAGAGACCCAGTACTTC. The chain is built from TRBV19 and TRBJ2-5, with D maybe TRBD1 (6 bases). The CDR3 runs to 14 residues. Per the germline V gene, CDR1 is LNHDA and CDR2 is SQIVND (reference sequence). Trimming pared 3 bases from V and 4 bases from J, leaving 12 bases between.

The gene calls are TRBV7-9 and TRBJ2-1; a possible D gene is TRBD1 (7 bases). The CDR3 consists of 19 residues. CDR1 and CDR2 from the germline V gene are SEHNR and FQNEAQ (reference sequence). Trimming left V 2 bases short and J 12 bases short, with 32 bases between. Written as DNA, the CDR3 is TGTGCCAGCAGCTTACCCGGAGGGGGCCGGACAGACCCGGGTCTTGGGCAGTTCTTC. This encodes CASSLPGGGRTDPGLGQFF.

The chain links TRBV7-2 to TRBJ2-7; 9 bases map to TRBD1. The CDR3 loop spans 15 amino acids. Germline V gene data show CDR1 as SGHTA and CDR2 as FQGNSA. Losses at the gene ends were 5 bases for V and 0 bases for J; bases not matched to a gene: 5. CDR3 bases: TGTGCCAGCAGCCACGGGACAGGGTCCTCCTACGAGCAGTACTTC. Its protein is CASSHGTGSSYEQYF. Together with reference TRBV7-2 and TRBJ2-7, the CDR3 gives the full variable domain: GAGVSQSPSNKVTEKGKDVELRCDPISGHTALYWYRQSLGQGLEFLIYFQGNSAPDKSGLPSDRFSAERTGGSVSTLTIQRTQQEDSAVYLCASSHGTGSSYEQYFGPGTRLTVT.

V gene TRBV19 combines with J gene TRBJ2-1; D not resolved. The CDR3 consists of 13 residues. Germline CDR1 and CDR2: LNHDA and SQIVND (reference sequence). V was trimmed by 3 bases and J by 4 bases, leaving 7 bases between them. CDR3 residues: CASSMLRYNEQFF. Here the CDR3 DNA reads TGTGCCAGTAGTATGTTGCGGTACAATGAGCAGTTCTTC. The complete variable domain, with remaining parts taken from reference TRBV19 and TRBJ2-1, reads DGGITQSPKYLFRKEGQNVTLSCEQNLNHDAMYWYRQDPGQGLRLIYYSQIVNDFQKGDIAEGYSVSREKKESFPLTVTSAQKNPTAFYLCASSMLRYNEQFFGPGTRLTVL.

This chain joins TRBV27 and TRBJ2-3, with 10 bases that match TRBD1. J lost 6 bases, V lost 0 bases, and 12 bases had no gene match. CDR1 is MNHEY and CDR2 is SMNVEV in the germline V gene (reference sequence). CDR3 length equals 18 residues. For the CDR3, the DNA is TGTGCCAGCAGTTTATCTGGGAGGGGGGACAGGGGATCGGATACGCAGTATTTT. Translation: CASSLSGRGDRGSDTQYF.

This chain connects TRBV5-6 to TRBJ2-5; 10 bases align to TRBD1. The tail of the sequence fits TRBJ2-7 better, so the J call may be wrong. The germline CDR1 and CDR2 sequences are SGHDT and YYEEEE. This CDR3 is 16 amino acids long. For the CDR3, the DNA is TGTGCCAGCAGCTTGGGGTGGACAGGGGGCTCCTACGAGCAGTACTTC. Protein sequence: CASSLGWTGGSYEQYF.

This clone was recorded once. The chain joins TRBV11-3 to TRBJ2-2; 7 bases line up with TRBD2. Germline V gene lookup returns CDR1 SGHNT and CDR2 YENEEA. The CDR3 is made up of 15 amino acids. V trimming: 1 base; J trimming: 5 bases; junction bases outside the gene matches: 4. CDR3 protein: CASSLGTSMTGELFF. CDR3 nucleotides: TGTGCCAGCAGCTTAGGGACTAGTATGACCGGGGAGCTGTTTTTT.

The V and J genes are TRBV5-1 and TRBJ1-4, with D possibly TRBD1 on 5 matching bases. Germline V gene lookup returns CDR1 SGHRS and CDR2 YFSETQ. The V and J ends lost 1 base and 8 bases respectively, with 12 bases between them. The CDR3 has 14 residues. CDR3 sequence: CASSLSTGREKLFF. The CDR3 DNA reads TGCGCCAGCAGCTTGAGTACAGGACGGGAAAAACTGTTTTTT. The variable domain in full, with the rest retrieved from reference TRBV5-1 and TRBJ1-4, is KAGVTQTPRYLIKTRGQQVTLSCSPISGHRSVSWYQQTPGQGLQFLFEYFSETQRNKGNFPGRFSGRQFSNSRSEMNVSTLELGDSALYLCASSLSTGREKLFFGSGTQLSVL.

The rearrangement links TRBV7-2 to TRBJ2-5; D gene ambiguous. Germline V gene lookup returns CDR1 SGHTA and CDR2 FQGNSA. V was cut by 0 bases and J by 2 bases, with 10 bases left in between. This CDR3 spans 15 amino acids. CDR3 region: CASSLARGVQETQYF. CDR3 nucleotides: TGTGCCAGCAGCTTAGCGCGTGGGGTTCAAGAGACCCAGTACTTC.

The rearrangement uses TRBV9 and TRBJ2-3; unclear D gene. The CDR3 covers 16 residues. Trimming took 4 bases from V and 2 from J, leaving 17 bases between them. From germline, CDR1 is SGDLS and CDR2 YYNGEE. The CDR3 loop reads CASSSGSSAYTDTQYF. The CDR3 coding sequence is TGTGCCAGCAGCTCCGGTTCAAGCGCGTACACAGATACGCAGTATTTT.

This chain joins TRBV4-3 and TRBJ2-7; TRBD2 agrees at 8 bases. Germline lookup yields CDR1 LGHNA and CDR2 YSLEER. The CDR3 is 14 residues long. The J segment lost 0 bases and the V segment lost 4 bases, leaving 2 bases of the junction unmatched. CDR3 DNA: TGCGCCAGCAGCCCCAGCGGGAGCTCCTACGAGCAGTACTTC. Translating it yields CASSPSGSSYEQYF.

The chain joins TRBV5-8 to TRBJ2-7; D possibly corresponds to TRBD2 (6 bases). The CDR3 runs to 11 residues. The V gene lost 2 bases and the J gene lost 6 bases, with 6 bases spanning the gap. CDR1 SGHTS and CDR2 YDEGEE come from the germline V gene. The CDR3 DNA is TGTGCCAGCAGCTTCGGGGGCGAGCAGTACTTC. Translating it yields CASSFGGEQYF.

The chain has TRBV28 and TRBJ1-4; 9 bases are a match to TRBD1. Looked up from germline, CDR1 is MDHEN and CDR2 is SYDVKM. There are 14 residues in the CDR3. Losses at the gene ends were 3 bases for V and 7 bases for J; bases not matched to a gene: 3. DNA for the CDR3: TGTGCCAGCAGTTTGGGGGACAGGGTTGAAAAACTGTTTTTT. This sequence encodes CASSLGDRVEKLFF.

This sequence joins TRBV18 and TRBJ1-5; the D gene is possibly TRBD1 (5 bases). V shed 2 bases and J shed 7 bases, with 18 bases lying between them. Germline V lookup: CDR1 KGHSH, CDR2 LQKENI. This CDR3 region has 16 residues. CDR3 coding DNA: TGTGCCAGCTCACCAAATTCGCCCAGGGTCGGACAGCCCCAGCATTTT. Residues: CASSPNSPRVGQPQHF.

The J gene is TRBJ2-3, the V gene TRBV19; possibly TRBD1 or TRBD2 for D (5 bases each). This CDR3 comprises 15 residues. V shed 2 bases and J shed 4 bases, with 13 bases lying between them. The germline V gene has CDR1 LNHDA and CDR2 SQIVND (reference sequence). DNA for the CDR3: TGTGCCAGTAGTATACAACCGGGACCATCAGATACGCAGTATTTT. Its protein product is CASSIQPGPSDTQYF. The full variable domain, with the rest looked up from reference TRBV19 and TRBJ2-3, is DGGITQSPKYLFRKEGQNVTLSCEQNLNHDAMYWYRQDPGQGLRLIYYSQIVNDFQKGDIAEGYSVSREKKESFPLTVTSAQKNPTAFYLCASSIQPGPSDTQYFGPGTRLTVL.

J is TRBJ2-3 and V is TRBV19; D perhaps matches TRBD2 (6 bases). The CDR3 sequence is 14 residues long. CDR1 is LNHDA and CDR2 is SQIVND in the germline V gene (reference sequence). V was clipped by 3 bases and J by 1 base, with 8 bases between them. CDR3 sequence reads: CASSMAGRTDTQYF. Here the CDR3 DNA reads TGTGCCAGTAGTATGGCGGGGCGCACAGATACGCAGTATTTT.

The chain carries TRBV29-1 and TRBJ1-6; 9 bases fit TRBD1. CDR1 and CDR2 (germline): SQVTM, ANQGSEA. This CDR3 comprises 13 residues. Trimming took 6 bases from V and 5 from J; bases not matched to a gene: 2. CDR3 region: CSVQGADNSPLHF. DNA of the CDR3: TGCAGCGTACAGGGGGCTGATAATTCACCCCTCCACTTT.

The chain links TRBV30 to TRBJ1-2; D gene uncertain. Germline-derived CDR1 and CDR2 are GTSNPN and SVGIG (reference sequence). This CDR3 region has 15 residues. V was trimmed by 1 base and J by 5 bases, leaving 17 bases between them. The CDR3 sequence: CAWSAFTRSPYGYTF. CDR3 in DNA: TGTGCCTGGAGTGCCTTTACAAGGAGCCCTTATGGCTACACCTTC.

This clone has just a few counts. This chain connects TRBV30 to TRBJ1-4, with 8 bases that match TRBD1. The V and J ends lost 1 base and 3 bases, in that order; junction bases with no gene match: 4. Per germline, CDR1 GTSNPN and CDR2 SVGIG (reference sequence). The CDR3 has 15 residues. The DNA for the CDR3 is TGTGCCTGGAGTGGAGCAGGGGGCGCTAATGAAAAACTGTTTTTT. Protein sequence: CAWSGAGGANEKLFF. The full variable domain, rest sourced from reference TRBV30 and TRBJ1-4, is SQTIHQWPATLVQPVGSPLSLECTVEGTSNPNLYWYRQAAGRGLQLLFYSVGIGQISSEVPQNLSASRPQDRQFILSSKKLLLSDSGFYLCAWSGAGGANEKLFFGSGTQLSVL.

This chain connects TRBV6-5 to TRBJ1-5; D unresolved. The CDR3 consists of 12 residues. The V end lost 6 bases, the J end lost 11 bases, and 14 bases lay between the germline ends. The germline gives CDR1 MNHEY, CDR2 SVGAGI. CDR3 coding DNA: TGTGCCAGCAGCGGACGCTATGGGACCCAGCATTTT. Protein sequence: CASSGRYGTQHF.

The chain combines TRBV28 with TRBJ1-5; no definite D call. CDR1 is MDHEN and CDR2 is SYDVKM in the germline V gene. The CDR3 runs to 17 residues. V was trimmed by 5 bases and J by 4 bases, leaving 21 bases between them. CDR3 sequence reads: CASSPRPGRVQNQPQHF. CDR3 coding DNA: TGTGCCAGCAGTCCCCGACCGGGTAGGGTTCAAAATCAGCCCCAGCATTTT.

The J gene is TRBJ1-2, the V gene TRBV5-6, with D perhaps matching TRBD1 (5 bases). Trimming stripped 0 bases from V and 4 bases from J, with 10 bases between. Germline V lookup: CDR1 SGHDT, CDR2 YYEEEE. The CDR3 loop spans 14 amino acids. The CDR3 sequence is CASSLARGPYGYTF. The CDR3 DNA is TGTGCCAGCAGCTTGGCTCGGGGACCCTATGGCTACACCTTC.

This chain uses TRBV7-8 with TRBJ1-1, with 9 bases identical to TRBD1. Germline V gene sequence: CDR1 SGHVS, CDR2 FQNEAQ. V dropped 4 bases and J dropped 6; count of bases not matched to a gene: 9. CDR3 size: 15 residues. The CDR3 spells CASSSMTGGGSEAFF. CDR3 nucleotide sequence: TGTGCCAGCAGCTCCATGACAGGGGGTGGATCTGAAGCTTTCTTT.

The chain couples TRBV19 to TRBJ2-5; 9 bases agree with TRBD1. With V trimmed by 8 bases and J by 7 bases, 8 bases remained unmatched. The length of the CDR3 is 13 residues. Germline assignment: CDR1 LNHDA and CDR2 SQIVND (reference sequence). The CDR3 sequence is CASSTGGRGTQYF. The CDR3 DNA sequence: TGTGCCAGTTCGACAGGGGGTCGAGGGACCCAGTACTTC.

Of note for this clone: Other nucleotide sequences in the sample specify the same CDR3. J is TRBJ2-7 and V is TRBV7-9, with D perhaps matching TRBD2 (5 bases). Trimming cost V 0 bases and J 4 bases, with 7 bases left between them. Germline loops: CDR1 SEHNR, CDR2 FQNEAQ (reference sequence). CDR3 length: 13 residues. The DNA for the CDR3 is TGTGCCAGCAGCTTAGCGGGAGTTTACGAGCAGTACTTC. It is translated as CASSLAGVYEQYF.

J is TRBJ2-5 and V is TRBV7-8; 9 positions match TRBD1. This CDR3 region has 15 residues. CDR1 is SGHVS and CDR2 is FQNEAQ in the germline V gene. V gave up 5 bases and J gave up 4 bases; unmatched junction bases: 8. The CDR3, as DNA: TGTGCCAGCAGCGAAGGGACAGGGATTGCAGAGACCCAGTACTTC. Protein sequence: CASSEGTGIAETQYF.

In its sample, this clone was seen a few times. This chain joins TRBV19 and TRBJ1-1, with D maybe TRBD1 (5 bases). This CDR3 has 12 residues. Trimming pared 8 bases from V and 4 bases from J, leaving 11 bases between. The germline gives CDR1 LNHDA, CDR2 SQIVND (reference sequence). The CDR3 here is CASDDRTTEAFF. CDR3 coding DNA: TGTGCCAGTGATGACAGAACCACTGAAGCTTTCTTT.

The V and J genes are TRBV7-9 and TRBJ2-1; weak D call: TRBD2 (6 bases). Trimming took off 5 bases at V and 2 bases at J, with 7 bases between the two ends. Germline V gene data show CDR1 as SEHNR and CDR2 as FQNEAQ (reference sequence). The CDR3 consists of 13 residues. This CDR3 reads CASSGGTYNEQFF. In nucleotides, the CDR3 is TGTGCCAGCAGCGGCGGGACCTACAATGAGCAGTTCTTC. The full variable domain, in which reference TRBV7-9 and TRBJ2-1 provide the parts outside the CDR3, is DTGVSQNPRHKITKRGQNVTFRCDPISEHNRLYWYRQTLGQGPEFLTYFQNEAQLEKSRLLSDRFSAERPKGSFSTLEIQRTEQGDSAMYLCASSGGTYNEQFFGPGTRLTVL.

CDR3 sequence (DNA): TGTGCCAGCAGCTTAGCGCTTTATAGCGGGAGGGGAGCAGATACGCAGTATTTT. Translation: CASSLALYSGRGADTQYF. The chain employs TRBV7-2 and TRBJ2-3; 11 bases line up with TRBD2. V lost 0 bases and J lost 4; bases outside the gene matches: 9. Germline CDR1 is SGHTA and CDR2 is FQGNSA. This CDR3 has 18 residues. Supplemented by reference TRBV7-2 and TRBJ2-3, the full variable domain reads GAGVSQSPSNKVTEKGKDVELRCDPISGHTALYWYRQSLGQGLEFLIYFQGNSAPDKSGLPSDRFSAERTGGSVSTLTIQRTQQEDSAVYLCASSLALYSGRGADTQYFGPGTRLTVL.

The chain recombines TRBV28 with TRBJ1-1, with D perhaps TRBD1 (5 bases). Germline assignment: CDR1 MDHEN and CDR2 SYDVKM. Trimming removed 9 bases from V and 4 bases from J, with 18 bases in between. The CDR3 runs to 14 residues. As DNA, the CDR3 is TGTGCCAGTCGAACCGGGGCTGGGAGCACTGAAGCTTTCTTT. Encoded protein: CASRTGAGSTEAFF.